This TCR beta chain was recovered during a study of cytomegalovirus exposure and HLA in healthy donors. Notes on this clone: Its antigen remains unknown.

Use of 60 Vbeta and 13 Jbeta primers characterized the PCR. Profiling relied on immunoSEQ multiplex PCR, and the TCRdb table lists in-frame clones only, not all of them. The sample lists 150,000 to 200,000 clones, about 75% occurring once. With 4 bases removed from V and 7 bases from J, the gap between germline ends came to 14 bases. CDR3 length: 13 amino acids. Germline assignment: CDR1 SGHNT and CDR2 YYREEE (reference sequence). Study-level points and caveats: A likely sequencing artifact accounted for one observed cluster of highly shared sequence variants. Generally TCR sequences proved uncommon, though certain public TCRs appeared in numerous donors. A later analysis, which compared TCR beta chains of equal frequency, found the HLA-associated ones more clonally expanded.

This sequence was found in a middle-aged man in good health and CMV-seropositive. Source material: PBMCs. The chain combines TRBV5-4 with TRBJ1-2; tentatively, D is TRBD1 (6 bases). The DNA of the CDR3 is TGTGCCAGCAGCCAACCCCGGGACACTGGCTACACCTTC. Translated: CASSQPRDTGYTF. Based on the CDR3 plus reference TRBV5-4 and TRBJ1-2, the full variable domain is ETGVTQSPTHLIKTRGQQVTLRCSSQSGHNTVSWYQQALGQGPQFIFQYYREEENGRGNFPPRFSGLQFPNYSSELNVNALELDDSALYLCASSQPRDTGYTFGSGTRLTVV.